This T cell receptor (beta chain) came from a study of somatic mutations in cytotoxic T cells in rheumatoid arthritis. Overall study context: Several of the V beta antibody-stained T-cell populations were flow-sorted at nearly 100% purity; V beta1+ cells were among them and were sequenced for TCRB.

Profiled with immunoSEQ multiplex PCR; TCRdb holds only in-frame clones, not every one. Of some 30,000 clones listed, about 88% were seen once; the top ten hold almost 9.5%. The length of the CDR3 is 19 residues. J lost 5 bases, V lost 4 bases, and 17 bases had no gene match. The germline CDR1 and CDR2 sequences are SEHNR and FQNEAQ (reference sequence). The sequence was collected from an adult with rheumatoid arthritis. Sequenced material: CD8+ T cells sorted from blood. V and J are TRBV7-9 and TRBJ2-2; TRBD1 matches 9 bases. The CDR3 DNA sequence: TGTGCCAGCAGCTCGTCATTATCGGGACAGGGCAGGGAAACCGGGGAGCTGTTTTTT. Its translation is CASSSSLSGQGRETGELFF. The complete variable domain, with remaining parts taken from reference TRBV7-9 and TRBJ2-2, reads DTGVSQNPRHKITKRGQNVTFRCDPISEHNRLYWYRQTLGQGPEFLTYFQNEAQLEKSRLLSDRFSAERPKGSFSTLEIQRTEQGDSAMYLCASSSSLSGQGRETGELFFGEGSRLTVL.